Below, 13 T cell receptor beta chains from the same sample are listed, as sequenced in a study of regulatory T cells in long-lasting Graves disease (TCRdb year 2021). The time point label, as the study defines it: newly diagnosed GD, antithyroid drugs for less than 3 months. For both TCR sequencing and RNA sequencing, RNA was extracted from PBMCs using TRIzol. Library preparation was by multiplex PCR. Sequencing used an Illumina HiSeq 4000. TCR beta libraries were built with iRepertoire HTBI primers and Arm-PCR amplification of CDR3 regions. TCRdb took the public reads, trimmed them with fastp at Q25, ran MiXCR for clone calling and kept in-frame beta chains. Each entry merges the rows of one CDR3 protein and shows their most common DNA and genes. The sample table contains fewer than 500,000 distinct CDR3 sequences; only one count was recorded for roughly 15% of them. 10% to 15% of the sample goes to the ten largest clones.

The data were also submitted as part of a second study, on T cells in Graves' hyperthyroidism and ophthalmopathy.

The sample in question was peripheral blood mononuclear cells (PBMCs), obtained at new diagnosis, from a patient treated with antithyroid drugs. These TCRs come from a man between 40 and 49 years old with Graves disease. Donor details come from another sample of the same person, matched by shared clones.

This clonotype has a handful of counts. This chain uses TRBV10-3 with TRBJ2-7, with 8 nucleotides matching TRBD1. The CDR3 sequence is 14 residues long. Unmatched junction bases numbered 2, after V lost 2 bases and J lost 2 bases. The germline V gene has CDR1 ENHRY and CDR2 SYGVKD. CDR3 amino acids: CAISEIQGAYEQYF. The CDR3 DNA sequence: TGTGCCATCAGTGAGATACAGGGGGCCTACGAGCAGTACTTC.

This clonotype was seen many times. The chain carries TRBV7-3 and TRBJ2-2; D might be TRBD1 (6 bases). CDR1 and CDR2 (germline): SGHTA, FQGTGA. The CDR3 loop spans 14 amino acids. V gave up 5 bases and J gave up 5 bases, with 12 bases separating them. CDR3 sequence (DNA): TGTGCCAGCAGCCAAAACAGGGAAACCGGGGAGCTGTTTTTT. Its translation is CASSQNRETGELFF.

The V and J genes are TRBV10-2 and TRBJ2-7; D gene uncertain. V was shortened by 0 bases and J by 3 bases, with 12 bases between the two germline ends. CDR3 length: 15 residues. Germline V gene sequence: CDR1 WSHSY, CDR2 SAAADI. Here the CDR3 DNA reads TGCGCCAGCAGTGAGTCAGGCGAGGCCCTCTACGAGCAGTACTTC. It encodes CASSESGEALYEQYF.

This clonotype was counted many times. The rearrangement joins TRBV2 to TRBJ2-1, with D possibly matching TRBD1 (6 bases). The length of the CDR3 is 13 residues. Looked up from germline, CDR1 is SNHLY and CDR2 is FYNNEI. V lost 5 bases, J lost 4 bases, and 9 bases lay in between. CDR3 bases: TGTGCCAGCAGTTGGACAGCATACAATGAGCAGTTCTTC. It specifies CASSWTAYNEQFF.

This clonotype was recorded at least ten times. The chain carries TRBV27 and TRBJ2-2; D may be TRBD1 (5 bases). Trimming shortened V by 6 bases and J by 4 bases, and 12 bases separated the two germline ends. The CDR3 is 14 amino acids. Germline-derived CDR1 and CDR2 are MNHEY and SMNVEV (reference sequence). Here the CDR3 DNA reads TGTGCCAGCAGCCCCAGCGACAGCACCGGGGAGCTGTTTTTT. Its protein is CASSPSDSTGELFF.

This clonotype was picked up many times. This rearrangement joins TRBV6-1 to TRBJ1-2, with 7 bases fitting TRBD1. V dropped 2 bases and J dropped 8; count of bases not matched to a gene: 11. This CDR3 comprises 15 residues. Germline-derived CDR1 and CDR2 are MNHNS and SASEGT. CDR3 sequence reads: CASSENRGRQHGYTF. DNA for the CDR3: TGTGCCAGCAGTGAAAATAGGGGGCGACAGCACGGCTACACCTTC.

V and J are TRBV24-1 and TRBJ2-2, with TRBD2 identical over 13 bases. J gave up 6 bases and V 4 bases, and 10 bases lay outside the gene matches. Looked up from germline, CDR1 is KGHDR and CDR2 is SFDVKD. The CDR3 spans 18 residues. CDR3 coding DNA: TGTGCCACCAGTGACCCAGGACTAGCGGGAGTTTCTCCCGGGGAGCTGTTTTTT. Protein product: CATSDPGLAGVSPGELFF.

This clonotype has ten or more counts. The chain has TRBV18 and TRBJ2-1; D remains unclear. The length of the CDR3 is 17 residues. The germline V gene has CDR1 KGHSH and CDR2 LQKENI. V lost 3 bases to trimming and J lost 1 base, with 16 bases between them. CDR3 nucleotide sequence: TGTGCCAGCTCACCCCAGCTTGAGCGCCCTTCCTACAATGAGCAGTTCTTC. This translates into CASSPQLERPSYNEQFF. The full variable domain, completed using reference TRBV18 and TRBJ2-1, is NAGVMQNPRHLVRRRGQEARLRCSPMKGHSHVYWYRQLPEEGLKFMVYLQKENIIDESGMPKERFSAEFPKEGPSILRIQQVVRGDSAAYFCASSPQLERPSYNEQFFGPGTRLTVL.

This clonotype was detected many times. The chain combines TRBV12-3 or TRBV12-4 with TRBJ2-3; D is tentatively TRBD1 or TRBD2 (5 bases each). CDR3 length equals 15 residues. V lost 5 bases and J 5 bases, leaving 17 bases between the germline ends. In nucleotides, the CDR3 is TGTGCCAGCAGTCCGCGACAGATTCGGGGAGATACGCAGTATTTT. Translating gives CASSPRQIRGDTQYF.

The table lists this clonotype with many counts. The V call is TRBV11-2, the J call TRBJ2-1; 7 nucleotides line up with TRBD1. Germline CDR1 SGHAT, CDR2 FQNNGV. There are 15 residues in the CDR3. The trim removed 5 bases at V and 3 bases at J, leaving 7 bases unmatched. The CDR3 sequence is CASSPGQVGYNEQFF. CDR3 in DNA: TGTGCCAGCAGCCCCGGACAGGTCGGCTACAATGAGCAGTTCTTC. The full variable domain, its missing parts supplied by reference TRBV11-2 and TRBJ2-1, is EAGVAQSPRYKIIEKRQSVAFWCNPISGHATLYWYQQILGQGPKLLIQFQNNGVVDDSQLPKDRFSAERLKGVDSTLKIQPAKLEDSAVYLCASSPGQVGYNEQFFGPGTRLTVL.

The chain joins TRBV20-1 to TRBJ2-5; D remains unclear. The CDR3 loop spans 15 amino acids. Trimming removed 6 bases from V and 2 bases from J, with 19 bases in between. The germline V gene encodes CDR1 DFQATT and CDR2 SNEGSKA (reference sequence). The CDR3 region is CSATPGWKPQETQYF. The CDR3, as DNA: TGCAGTGCCACCCCTGGCTGGAAGCCGCAAGAGACCCAGTACTTC.

The V call is TRBV2, the J call TRBJ2-1; 7 nucleotides match TRBD2. This CDR3 spans 15 amino acids. The germline CDR1 and CDR2 sequences are SNHLY and FYNNEI. V was clipped by 4 bases and J by 4 bases; unmatched bases: 7. The CDR3 DNA reads TGTGCCAGCAGTGGTCGACTAGCAGAGTACAATGAGCAGTTCTTC. It codes for CASSGRLAEYNEQFF.

This clonotype was seen more than once but under ten times. The chain recombines TRBV20-1 with TRBJ1-5; D is undetermined. CDR1 DFQATT and CDR2 SNEGSKA come from the germline V gene (reference sequence). V was cut by 0 bases and J by 5 bases, with 5 bases left in between. The CDR3 is made up of 12 amino acids. The CDR3 protein is CSARDPDQPQHF. The CDR3 bases are TGCAGTGCTAGAGATCCGGATCAGCCCCAGCATTTT.